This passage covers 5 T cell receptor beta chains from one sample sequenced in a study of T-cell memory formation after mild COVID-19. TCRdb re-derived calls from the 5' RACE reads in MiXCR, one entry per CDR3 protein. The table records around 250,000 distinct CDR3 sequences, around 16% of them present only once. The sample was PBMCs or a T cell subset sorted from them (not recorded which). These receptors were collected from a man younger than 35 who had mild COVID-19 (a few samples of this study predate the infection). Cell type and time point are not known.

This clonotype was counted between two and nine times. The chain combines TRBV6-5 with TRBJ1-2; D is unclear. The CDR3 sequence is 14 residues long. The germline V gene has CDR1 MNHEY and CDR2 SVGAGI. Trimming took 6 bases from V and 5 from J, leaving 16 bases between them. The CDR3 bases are TGTGCCAGCAGCATGGTATTAGACGGATATGGCTACACCTTC. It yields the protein CASSMVLDGYGYTF.

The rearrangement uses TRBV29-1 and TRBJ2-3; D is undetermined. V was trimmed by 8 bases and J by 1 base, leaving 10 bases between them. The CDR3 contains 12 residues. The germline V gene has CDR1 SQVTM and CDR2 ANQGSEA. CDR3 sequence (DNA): TGCAGCTCCGTTCAAGGCACAGATACGCAGTATTTT. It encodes CSSVQGTDTQYF.

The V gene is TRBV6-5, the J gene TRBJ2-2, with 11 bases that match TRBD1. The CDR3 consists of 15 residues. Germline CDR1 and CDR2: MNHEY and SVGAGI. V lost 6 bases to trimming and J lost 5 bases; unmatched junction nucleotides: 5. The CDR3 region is CASSSGTGGTGELFF. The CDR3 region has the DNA TGTGCCAGCAGCTCCGGGACAGGGGGGACCGGGGAGCTGTTTTTT.

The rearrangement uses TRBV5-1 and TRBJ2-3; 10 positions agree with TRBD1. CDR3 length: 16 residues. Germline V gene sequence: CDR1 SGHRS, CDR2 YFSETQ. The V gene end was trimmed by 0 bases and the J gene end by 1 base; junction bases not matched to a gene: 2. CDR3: CASSLAGQGGTDTQYF. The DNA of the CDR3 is TGCGCCAGCAGCTTGGCAGGACAGGGGGGCACAGATACGCAGTATTTT.

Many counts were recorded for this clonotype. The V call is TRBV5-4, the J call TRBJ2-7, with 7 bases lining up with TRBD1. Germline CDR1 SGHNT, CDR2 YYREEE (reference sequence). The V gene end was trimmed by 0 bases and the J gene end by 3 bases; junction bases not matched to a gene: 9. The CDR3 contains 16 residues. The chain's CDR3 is CASSLAADRRDYEQYF. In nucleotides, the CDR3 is TGTGCCAGCAGCTTGGCCGCGGACAGGCGAGACTACGAGCAGTACTTC.